The source of this T cell receptor beta chain is a study of shared clonotypes between healthy human individuals (dated by TCRdb to 2020 to 2021). Regarding the study in general: The cohort included three men and two women between 18 and 49 years of age. For each donor, CD4 naive and CD4 memory were each run on three plates, CD8 naive on two plates, and CD8 memory on one plate. To estimate repertoire size and how much clonotypes are shared between individuals, the study performed deep sequencing of blood TCR repertoires from five healthy adults. Different laboratories and diverse techniques were used to prepare libraries and sequence TCR repertoires, to increase sequencing depth and limit assay-specific biases. Each donor's leukapheresis produced roughly between roughly 0.94 and 9.5 billion PBMCs. What the authors observed across the whole study: Only blood was sampled, and tissue TCR repertoires likely differ from those in blood. About 5% of naive CD4, 3.5% of naive CD8, approximately 2% of memory CD4, and 0.35% to 0.4% of memory CD8 clonotypes were shared across several donors. The small number of donors limited the genetic and exposure-history diversity represented. Incomplete sequencing was indicated by rarefaction of sorted-subset datasets, despite the large sequencing depth. Estimated clonotype richness was generally larger for naive than for memory subsets. Compared with non-shared clonotypes, clonotypes shared by all four sorted-subset donors had higher generation probabilities. Pairwise subsampling led to the expectation that sequencing depth would affect the degree of clonotype sharing among donors.

For this clone: Its cognate antigen has yet to be identified. Within one base of it there is no much larger clone, and no base qualities were kept.

From cysteine to phenylalanine, the CDR3 is 14 amino acids long. This entry keeps only the CDR3 DNA: 42 bases, framed from base 1. Looking up the germline V gene (reference sequence) yields CDR1 LNHDA and CDR2 SQIVND. Trimming leaves V shorter by 10 bases and J shorter by 6 bases, with the junction holding 10 bases beyond the gene matches. TCR CDR3 regions were amplified from genomic DNA by multiplex PCR using the deep immunoSEQ assay. Extracted genomic DNA from each cell subset was distributed evenly across all wells of several immunoSEQ 96-well plates, and each plate was treated as a replicate. Each replicate PCR for sorted subsets received 150 to 250 ng genomic DNA, equal to tens of thousands of T cell genomes. Purified libraries were measured with a Qubit 3.0 fluorometer, size-checked on a Bioanalyzer 2100, and measured again with the KAPA Library Quantification kit. Each immunoSEQ 96-well plate was sequenced on its own single-read 150-cycle Illumina NextSeq 550 flow cell. In the authors' own workflow: Because the immunoSEQ output included only junctional sequences and no quality scores, the filtering could not be the same as the filtering used for full-length reads. To assign V/J genes and CDR3, sequences were annotated using PyIR, a Python wrapper for IgBLAST v1.9, with IMGT germline references. Any read was removed if the V/J assignment was weak (E-value above 1e-6), the CDR3 was missing, or the read contained stop codons, out-of-frame junctions, or ambiguous translated residues. V3J clonotypes were defined as sequences sharing the same inferred V gene, J gene, and CDR3 amino acid sequence. The percentage overlap between two repertoires was calculated by dividing the number of shared unique clonotypes by the size of the smaller repertoire. Three approaches were used to assess repertoire richness: RTK rarefaction, the Chao1 estimator, and Recon v2.1 estimates of unobserved clonotypes. For all TCRbeta clonotypes obtained by the gDNA method from a few donors, generation probabilities were computed with OLGA. Sourced from immuneACCESS, this table was stored by TCRdb with only in-frame sequences that have V and J called. A share of the clones is absent; for the studies checked, an unresolved V gene accounts for under half, and the remainder has no known explanation. The D gene and trimming were derived from the DNA, and the V and J assignments and clone size from that table. For this sample the table gives approximately 590,000 clones, of which less than 97% were detected only once. About 0.11% of the sample belongs to the ten largest clones.

For the CD8 naive samples, CD45RO-negative cells were positively selected for CCR7, yielding a CD45RA+CCR7+ population from which TemRA cells were excluded. The donors were healthy, HIV-negative adults with no recently reported acute infections or vaccinations. All donors were Caucasian adults living in Nashville, Tennessee, USA. Blood was obtained by leukapheresis, after which PBMCs were separated by Ficoll-Histopaque density gradient centrifugation and cryopreserved in liquid nitrogen vapor phase. Analytical flow cytometry was used to check the purity and quantity of every magnetically sorted T cell population. Genomic DNA was isolated from each sorted fraction and quantified by UV absorbance on a Nanodrop 2000c.

The chain couples TRBV19 to TRBJ1-5; 9 central bases correspond to TRBD1. The receptor was isolated from a young woman in good health. The sequenced sample consisted of naive CD8+ T cells sorted from blood. The cell subset or site label, as the study defines it: CD45RA+CCR7+. The sequenced DNA is TGTGCCACCTCTCAAGGGACAGGGAGTCAGCCCCAGCATTTT. Translated, it gives CATSQGTGSQPQHF.